One sample yielded the 10 T cell receptor beta chains listed below, sequenced in a study of low-dose radiotherapy and immunotherapy resistance in tumors. Specified time point: before trial treatment. TRAV and TRBV primers primed cDNA for both TCRalpha and TCRbeta. TCR amplification ran roughly 20 PCR cycles using constant-region and V-primer adapter primers. MiXCR was run by TCRdb on the reads, yielding one entry per CDR3 protein. The sample has tens of thousands of distinct CDR3 sequences; about a third are singletons. This sample comprised PBMCs, obtained before treatment. These receptors were taken from a male donor with gallbladder cancer.

The CDR3 region is CSALDGTLREQYF. CDR3 in DNA: TGCAGCGCATTGGACGGTACCCTGCGAGAGCAGTACTTC. J is TRBJ2-7 and V is TRBV29-1; D gene unclear. CDR3 length equals 13 residues. V lost 7 bases to trimming and J lost 7 bases, with 20 bases between them. Germline V lookup: CDR1 SQVTM, CDR2 ANQGSEA.

In its sample, this clonotype was seen many times. In DNA, the CDR3 is TGTGCCAGCAGCTTGAATAGGGGGAGTTCGGACTATGGCTACACCTTC. Translated: CASSLNRGSSDYGYTF. This chain connects TRBV5-4 to TRBJ1-2, with D possibly TRBD1 on 6 matching bases. Between the trimmed V and J ends, which lost 1 base and 3 bases, there was a span of 16 bases. Germline V lookup: CDR1 SGHNT, CDR2 YYREEE (reference sequence). The length of the CDR3 is 16 residues.

J is TRBJ2-3 and V is TRBV10-3; TRBD2 agrees at 11 bases. CDR1 and CDR2 from the germline V gene are ENHRY and SYGVKD. V was pared by 7 bases and J by 2 bases, with 5 bases of the junction left unmatched. The CDR3 extends over 15 amino acids. The DNA for the CDR3 is TGTGCCATCAAGTTAGCGGGGGGGGTCACAGATACGCAGTATTTT. This sequence encodes CAIKLAGGVTDTQYF.

This clonotype occurred many times. V is TRBV29-1 and J is TRBJ2-7; D is unresolved. The CDR3 totals 12 residues. Trimming took 7 bases from V and 2 from J, leaving 12 bases between them. CDR1 is SQVTM and CDR2 is ANQGSEA in the germline V gene. This CDR3 is CSAKTVTYEQYF. DNA of the CDR3: TGCAGCGCTAAGACCGTAACCTACGAGCAGTACTTC.

By share, this clonotype counts as medium-sized. The rearrangement uses TRBV6-2 or TRBV6-3 and TRBJ1-2, with D possibly matching TRBD1 (5 bases). The V end lost 10 bases, the J end lost 4 bases, and 13 bases lay between the germline ends. Germline V CDR1 and CDR2: MNHEY, SVGEGT. This CDR3 contains 12 residues. CDR3 bases: TGTGCCACCAATCAGGGAGGCTATGGCTACACCTTC. Translating it yields CATNQGGYGYTF.

CDR3 loop: CASSQDLSGGTDTQYF. CDR3 nucleotides: TGTGCCAGCAGCCAAGATCTGAGCGGGGGAACAGATACGCAGTATTTT. The chain has TRBV3-1 and TRBJ2-3; TRBD2 agrees at 8 bases. V shed 0 bases and J 3 bases; nucleotides not matched to a gene: 5. CDR3 length equals 16 residues. CDR1 is LGHDT, CDR2 YNNKEL, per germline (reference sequence).

The rearrangement uses TRBV29-1 and TRBJ2-7; 8 bases are shared with TRBD1. V dropped 8 bases and J dropped 3; count of bases not matched to a gene: 9. The V gene's germline CDR1 is SQVTM and CDR2 ANQGSEA. There are 13 residues in the CDR3. The CDR3 loop reads CSYMTGEFYEQYF. Here the CDR3 DNA reads TGCAGCTATATGACAGGGGAATTCTACGAGCAGTACTTC.

This clonotype was observed at least ten times. The chain employs TRBV3-1 and TRBJ2-3, with D perhaps TRBD2 (6 bases). Germline CDR1 LGHDT, CDR2 YNNKEL (reference sequence). The CDR3 totals 16 residues. V dropped 4 bases and J dropped 0 bases, with 14 bases sitting between them. The CDR3 is CASSPRGGVSTDTQYF. In DNA form, the CDR3 reads TGTGCCAGCAGCCCTCGAGGCGGGGTCAGCACAGATACGCAGTATTTT.

Comment on this clonotype: A read error is the likely source, as a far larger clone sits one nucleotide away. V usage is TRBV5-1 and J usage is TRBJ2-3; tentatively, D is TRBD2 (6 bases). Matching the DNA end better, TRBJ2-7 makes the J call doubtful. The CDR3 sequence is 14 residues long. Per germline, CDR1 SGHRS and CDR2 YFSETQ. CDR3 amino acids: CASSSGGLNYGQYF. The CDR3 DNA reads TGCGCCAGCAGCTCCGGAGGGTTGAACTACGGGCAGTACTTC.

This clonotype was seen ten or more times. J is TRBJ2-1 and V is TRBV29-1; D unresolved. The V gene lost 6 bases and the J gene lost 3 bases, with 12 bases spanning the gap. The CDR3 totals 13 residues. The V gene's germline CDR1 is SQVTM and CDR2 ANQGSEA. CDR3 nucleotides: TGCAGCGTCCCTAAGATGGGCTACAATGAGCAGTTCTTC. Translated: CSVPKMGYNEQFF.